This T cell receptor (beta chain) was sequenced in a study of T cells in Graves' hyperthyroidism and ophthalmopathy (dated by TCRdb to between 2018 and 2021). Study-wide context: Peripheral blood samples were taken at the time of initial diagnosis, prior to any treatment. A discovery cohort of fewer than 110 patients, approximately 45 with Graves' ophthalmopathy and fewer than 65 with stable Graves' hyperthyroidism, was used to find distinguishing TCR V-J signatures. Whether ophthalmopathy could be predicted prospectively was tested in an independent validation cohort made up of under 20 hyperthyroidism patients plus 17 patients who later progressed to ophthalmopathy. The approximately 100 discovery patients were divided at random into training and test sets in a 7:3 ratio. In roughly six Graves' hyperthyroidism patients, the study also compared T-cell repertoires from thyroid tissue with T-cell repertoires from blood. Once sampling was done, hyperthyroidism patients were given methimazole at a starting dose of 30 mg daily, whereas ophthalmopathy patients were given high-dose intravenous methylprednisolone. TCR Vbeta CDR3 sequencing of around 130 peripheral blood samples (fewer than 45 ophthalmopathy, 75 hyperthyroidism and some 17 progressor patients) is reported in the paper.

Ophthalmopathy patients had moderately to severely active disease, with a Clinical Activity Score of 3 or more, a NOSPECS grade of 4 or more, and a disease duration of less than 3 months. The study excluded patients with uncontrolled infections, other autoimmune diseases, pregnancy or lactation. Diagnoses were based on clinical symptoms, serum thyroxine and TRAb, thyroid ultrasound and orbital computed tomography. PBMCs were separated from under 11 ml of fresh peripheral blood using Ficoll-Paque density gradient centrifugation. Trizol reagent was used to extract total RNA, and RNA quality was then checked on an Agilent 2100 Bioanalyzer. Spanning cysteine to phenylalanine, the CDR3 consists of 16 amino acids. Only the CDR3 DNA is retained, 48 bases long and in frame from the first base. The germline V gene specifies SGHTA as CDR1 and FQGTGA as CDR2. What the work shows at the level of the full study, not this receptor alone: No statistical method was used to set the sample size in advance, and investigators knew the group allocation. In validation, the model predicted progression to ophthalmopathy with approximately 70% sensitivity and roughly 72% specificity, a median of 6.5 months before onset. Blood samples also contained most of the expanded thyroid clonotypes (frequency above 0.001), which suggests that blood repertoires may reflect thyroid immune responses. A 13 V-J signature model separated ophthalmopathy from stable hyperthyroidism, with just over 85% sensitivity and approximately 81% specificity in cross-validation and 80%/75% in testing.

The TCR beta CDR3 regions were amplified from the RNA transcripts. A first-round RT-PCR of the TCR CDR3 used the HTBI primer set with the Qiagen OneStep RT-PCR kit. Libraries were constructed in a second round of multiplex PCR, after which size selection and purification were performed. Sequencing of the libraries was done on an Illumina HiSeq2000 using paired-end 100 bp reads. Per the original workflow: SOAPnuke was used to process the raw data, throwing out any read that contained adapters or uncalled bases, had a mean Phred below 15, or lacked an exact constant-primer or identifier match. COPE v1.2.5 was used to merge the high-quality paired reads, and each unique nucleotide sequence was defined as a clonotype. Clonotypes were aligned to IMGT TRBV, TRBD and TRBJ reference segments using MiTCR v1.1. The analysis included only V-J combinations with a frequency above 0.0001, which together covered more than 99% of the repertoires. A TCS score was defined as the ratio between F50 (clonal expansion) and ExV (chaos), using BLOSUM62-based TCRdist between CDR3 peptides within each V-J. Welch's t-statistics and random forest reduced around 520 V-J features to roughly 13, which were used in a naive Bayes classifier (R e1071). TCRdb cleaned the public reads at Q25 with fastp, built clones with MiXCR and kept in-frame beta chains. Every CDR3 protein is listed once, alongside the most common genes and DNA of its rows. What appears here as the V and J calls and clone size reflects TCRdb's work, not the paper's. The sample records about 590,000 distinct CDR3 sequences, more than 13% of which are singletons. The top ten clones comprise 7.1% of the sample.

Comments on this clonotype: This clone's antigen is unknown. Germline is not matched at one junction end, which may reflect a read error.

This receptor chain uses TRBV7-3 and TRBJ2-1; the central 9 bases match TRBD1. Sequenced sample: blood. This clonotype was obtained from a woman younger than 30 with Graves' ophthalmopathy. The DNA is TGTGCCAGCAGCCCGACGGGGACAGGGTTTTACAGTGAGCAGTTCTTC. Translated, this is CASSPTGTGFYSEQFF.